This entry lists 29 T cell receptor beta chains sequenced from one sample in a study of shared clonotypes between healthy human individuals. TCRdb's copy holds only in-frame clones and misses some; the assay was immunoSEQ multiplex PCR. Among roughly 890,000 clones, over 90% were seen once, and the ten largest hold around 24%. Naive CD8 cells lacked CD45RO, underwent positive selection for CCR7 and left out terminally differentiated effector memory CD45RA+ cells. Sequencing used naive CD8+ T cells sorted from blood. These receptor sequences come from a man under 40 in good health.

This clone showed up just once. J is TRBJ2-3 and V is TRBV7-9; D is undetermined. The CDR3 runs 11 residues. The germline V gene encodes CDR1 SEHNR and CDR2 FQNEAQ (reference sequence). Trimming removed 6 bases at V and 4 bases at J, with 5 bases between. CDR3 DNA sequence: TGTGCCAGCAGGGTGGCAGATACGCAGTATTTT. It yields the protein CASRVADTQYF.

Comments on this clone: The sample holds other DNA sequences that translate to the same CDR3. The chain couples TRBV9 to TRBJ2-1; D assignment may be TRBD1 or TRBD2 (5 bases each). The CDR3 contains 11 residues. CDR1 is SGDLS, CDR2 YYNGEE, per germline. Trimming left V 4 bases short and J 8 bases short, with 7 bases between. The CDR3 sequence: CASSRGDEQFF. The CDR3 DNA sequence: TGTGCCAGCAGCAGAGGGGATGAGCAGTTCTTC.

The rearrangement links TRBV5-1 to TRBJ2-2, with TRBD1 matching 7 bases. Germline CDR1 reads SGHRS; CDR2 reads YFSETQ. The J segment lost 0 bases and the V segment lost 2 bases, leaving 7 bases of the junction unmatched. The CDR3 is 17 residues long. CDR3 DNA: TGCGCCAGCAGCTTTAGGTTGGGACAGACGAACACCGGGGAGCTGTTTTTT. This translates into CASSFRLGQTNTGELFF.

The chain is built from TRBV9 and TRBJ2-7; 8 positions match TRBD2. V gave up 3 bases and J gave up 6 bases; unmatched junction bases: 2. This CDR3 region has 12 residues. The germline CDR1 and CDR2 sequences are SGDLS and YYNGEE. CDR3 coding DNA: TGTGCCAGCAGCGCTAGCGGGCGCGAGCAGTACTTC. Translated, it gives CASSASGREQYF.

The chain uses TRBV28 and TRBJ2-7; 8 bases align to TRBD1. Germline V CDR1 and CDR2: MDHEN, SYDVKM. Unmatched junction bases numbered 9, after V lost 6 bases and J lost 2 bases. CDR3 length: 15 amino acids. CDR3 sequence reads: CASSPDRARTYEQYF. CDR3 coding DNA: TGTGCCAGCAGCCCGGACAGGGCTAGGACCTACGAGCAGTACTTC. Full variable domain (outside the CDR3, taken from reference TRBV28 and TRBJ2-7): DVKVTQSSRYLVKRTGEKVFLECVQDMDHENMFWYRQDPGLGLRLIYFSYDVKMKEKGDIPEGYSVSREKKERFSLILESASTNQTSMYLCASSPDRARTYEQYFGPGTRLTVT.

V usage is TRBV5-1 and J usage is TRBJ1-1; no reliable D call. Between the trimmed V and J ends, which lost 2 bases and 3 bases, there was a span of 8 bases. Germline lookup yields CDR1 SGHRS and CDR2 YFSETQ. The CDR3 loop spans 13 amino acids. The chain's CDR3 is CASSFSPDTEAFF. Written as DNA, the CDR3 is TGCGCCAGCAGCTTTAGCCCGGACACTGAAGCTTTCTTT.

The CDR3 region is CASSVRGFYEQYF. CDR3 DNA sequence: TGTGCCAGCAGTGTCCGGGGCTTCTACGAGCAGTACTTC. J is TRBJ2-7 and V is TRBV27; D possibly uses TRBD1 or TRBD2 (5 bases each). CDR3 length: 13 amino acids. Germline V lookup: CDR1 MNHEY, CDR2 SMNVEV (reference sequence). V lost 5 bases, J lost 3 bases, and 11 bases lay in between.

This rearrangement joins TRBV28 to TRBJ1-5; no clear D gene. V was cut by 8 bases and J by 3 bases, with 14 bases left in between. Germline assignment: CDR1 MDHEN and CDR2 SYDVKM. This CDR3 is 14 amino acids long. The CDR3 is CASRSTIYNQPQHF. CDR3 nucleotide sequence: TGTGCCAGCCGCTCCACTATCTACAATCAGCCCCAGCATTTT.

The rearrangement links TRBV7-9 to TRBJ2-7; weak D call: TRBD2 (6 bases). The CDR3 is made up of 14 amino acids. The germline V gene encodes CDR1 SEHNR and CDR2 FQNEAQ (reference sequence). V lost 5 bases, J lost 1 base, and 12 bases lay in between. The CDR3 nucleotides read TGTGCCAGCAGCCCCCGGGACTTATCCTACGAGCAGTACTTC. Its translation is CASSPRDLSYEQYF.

CDR3 amino acids: CASSLATGRVHNEQFF. The CDR3 bases are TGTGCCAGCAGCTTAGCGACCGGGAGGGTCCACAATGAGCAGTTCTTC. The chain recombines TRBV7-6 with TRBJ2-1; TRBD2 matches 8 bases. Germline V gene sequence: CDR1 SGHVS, CDR2 FNYEAQ. The CDR3 consists of 16 residues. The V and J ends lost 0 bases and 5 bases, in that order; junction bases with no gene match: 6.

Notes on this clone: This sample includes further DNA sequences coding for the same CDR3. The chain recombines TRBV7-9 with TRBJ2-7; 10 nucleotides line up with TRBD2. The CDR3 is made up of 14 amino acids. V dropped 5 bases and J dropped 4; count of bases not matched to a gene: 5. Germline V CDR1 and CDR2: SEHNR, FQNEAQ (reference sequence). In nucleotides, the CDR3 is TGTGCCAGCAGCCCCGGACTAGCGGCTTACGAGCAGTACTTC. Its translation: CASSPGLAAYEQYF.

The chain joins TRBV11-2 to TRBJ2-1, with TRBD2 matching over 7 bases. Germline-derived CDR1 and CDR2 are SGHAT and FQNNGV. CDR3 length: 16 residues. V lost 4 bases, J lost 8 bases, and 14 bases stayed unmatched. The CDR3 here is CASSSREGLIIDEQFF. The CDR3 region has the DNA TGTGCCAGCAGCTCGCGCGAGGGACTAATTATAGATGAGCAGTTCTTC. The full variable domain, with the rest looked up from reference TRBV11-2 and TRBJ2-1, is EAGVAQSPRYKIIEKRQSVAFWCNPISGHATLYWYQQILGQGPKLLIQFQNNGVVDDSQLPKDRFSAERLKGVDSTLKIQPAKLEDSAVYLCASSSREGLIIDEQFFGPGTRLTVL.

CDR3 in amino acids: CASSLRENQPQHF. CDR3 DNA: TGTGCCAGTAGTTTACGGGAAAATCAGCCCCAGCATTTT. The chain combines TRBV19 with TRBJ1-5; D gene ambiguous. The V end was cut by 5 bases, the J end by 4 bases, with 9 bases between. The CDR3 spans 13 residues. CDR1 is LNHDA, CDR2 SQIVND, per germline (reference sequence).

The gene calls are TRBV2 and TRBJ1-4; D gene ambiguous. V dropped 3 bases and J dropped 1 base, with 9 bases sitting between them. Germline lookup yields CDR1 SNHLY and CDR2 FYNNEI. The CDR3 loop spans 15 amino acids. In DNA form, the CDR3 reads TGTGCCAGCAGTGATTGGGATGGAACTAATGAAAAACTGTTTTTT. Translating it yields CASSDWDGTNEKLFF.

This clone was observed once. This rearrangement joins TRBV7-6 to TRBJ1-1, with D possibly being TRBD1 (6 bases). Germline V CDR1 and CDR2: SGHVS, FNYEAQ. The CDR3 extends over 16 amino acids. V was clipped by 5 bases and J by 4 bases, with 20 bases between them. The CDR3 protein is CASSPSGGPMGTEAFF. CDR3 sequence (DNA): TGTGCCAGCAGCCCAAGTGGGGGCCCTATGGGCACTGAAGCTTTCTTT. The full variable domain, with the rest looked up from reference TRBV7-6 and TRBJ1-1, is GAGVSQSPRYKVTKRGQDVALRCDPISGHVSLYWYRQALGQGPEFLTYFNYEAQQDKSGLPNDRFSAERPEGSISTLTIQRTEQRDSAMYRCASSPSGGPMGTEAFFGQGTRLTVV.

The CDR3: CASSQDVRINQPQHF. Written as DNA, the CDR3 is TGCGCCAGCAGCCAAGATGTCAGGATTAATCAGCCCCAGCATTTT. The rearrangement links TRBV4-1 to TRBJ1-5; D is unclear. Germline CDR1 and CDR2: MGHRA and YSYEKL. Trimming took off 0 bases at V and 4 bases at J, with 10 bases between the two ends. The CDR3 consists of 15 residues.

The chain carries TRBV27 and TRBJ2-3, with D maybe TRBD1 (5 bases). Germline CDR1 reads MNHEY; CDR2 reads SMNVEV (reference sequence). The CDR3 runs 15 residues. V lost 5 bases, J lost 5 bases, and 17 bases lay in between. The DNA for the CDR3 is TGTGCCAGCAGTCCCCTTAGCAGGGTGGTAGATACGCAGTATTTT. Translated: CASSPLSRVVDTQYF.

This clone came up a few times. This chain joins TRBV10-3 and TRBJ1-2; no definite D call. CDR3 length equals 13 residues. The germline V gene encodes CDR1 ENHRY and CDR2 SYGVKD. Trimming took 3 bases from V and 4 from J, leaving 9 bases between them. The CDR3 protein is CAISDNGGYGYTF. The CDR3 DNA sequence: TGTGCCATCAGTGATAATGGCGGCTATGGCTACACCTTC.

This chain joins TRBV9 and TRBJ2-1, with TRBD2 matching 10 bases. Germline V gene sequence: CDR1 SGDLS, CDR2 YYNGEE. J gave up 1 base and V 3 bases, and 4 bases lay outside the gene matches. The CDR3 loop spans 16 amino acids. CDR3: CASSALAGGSYNEQFF. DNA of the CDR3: TGTGCCAGCAGCGCATTAGCGGGAGGATCCTACAATGAGCAGTTCTTC.

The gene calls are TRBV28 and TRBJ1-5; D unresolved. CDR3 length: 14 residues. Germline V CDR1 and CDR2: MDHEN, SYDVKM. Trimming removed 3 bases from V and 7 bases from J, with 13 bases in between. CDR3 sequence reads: CASSFRREEQPQHF. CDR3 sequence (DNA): TGTGCCAGCAGTTTCCGAAGGGAGGAGCAGCCCCAGCATTTT.

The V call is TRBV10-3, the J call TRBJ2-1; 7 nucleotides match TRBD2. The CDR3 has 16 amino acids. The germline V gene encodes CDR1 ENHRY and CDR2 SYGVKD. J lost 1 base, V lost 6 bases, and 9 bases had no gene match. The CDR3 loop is CAIREGGVGSYNEQFF. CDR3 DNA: TGTGCCATCAGGGAGGGAGGGGTAGGATCCTACAATGAGCAGTTCTTC.

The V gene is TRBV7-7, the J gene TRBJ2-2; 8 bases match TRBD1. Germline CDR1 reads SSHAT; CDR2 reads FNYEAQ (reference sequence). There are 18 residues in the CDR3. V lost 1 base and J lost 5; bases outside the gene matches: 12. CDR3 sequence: CASSLDATGASSTGELFF. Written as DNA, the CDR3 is TGTGCCAGCAGCTTAGACGCGACAGGGGCGTCGTCGACCGGGGAGCTGTTTTTT.

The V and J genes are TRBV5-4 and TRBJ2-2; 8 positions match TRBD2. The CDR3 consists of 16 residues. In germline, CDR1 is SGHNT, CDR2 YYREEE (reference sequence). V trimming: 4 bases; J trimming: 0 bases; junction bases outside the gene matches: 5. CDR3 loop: CASSLTSGTNTGELFF. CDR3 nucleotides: TGTGCCAGCAGCCTTACTAGCGGAACGAACACCGGGGAGCTGTTTTTT.

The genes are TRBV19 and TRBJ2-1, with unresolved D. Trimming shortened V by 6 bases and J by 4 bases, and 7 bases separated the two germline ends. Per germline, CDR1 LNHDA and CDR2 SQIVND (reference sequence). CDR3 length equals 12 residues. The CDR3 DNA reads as TGTGCCAGTAGCATTCCGTACAATGAGCAGTTCTTC. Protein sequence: CASSIPYNEQFF.

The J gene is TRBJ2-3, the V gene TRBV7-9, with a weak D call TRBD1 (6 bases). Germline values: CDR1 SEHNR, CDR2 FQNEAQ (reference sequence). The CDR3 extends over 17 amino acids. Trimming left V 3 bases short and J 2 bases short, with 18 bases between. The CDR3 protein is CASSFLDRMEPTDTQYF. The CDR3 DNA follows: TGTGCCAGCAGCTTTTTGGACAGAATGGAACCCACAGATACGCAGTATTTT.

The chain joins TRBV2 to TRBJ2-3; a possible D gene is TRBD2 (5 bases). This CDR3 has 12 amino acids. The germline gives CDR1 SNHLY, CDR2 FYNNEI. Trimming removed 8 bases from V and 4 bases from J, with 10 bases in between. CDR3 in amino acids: CASEGLSDTQYF. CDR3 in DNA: TGTGCCAGCGAAGGACTTTCAGATACGCAGTATTTT.

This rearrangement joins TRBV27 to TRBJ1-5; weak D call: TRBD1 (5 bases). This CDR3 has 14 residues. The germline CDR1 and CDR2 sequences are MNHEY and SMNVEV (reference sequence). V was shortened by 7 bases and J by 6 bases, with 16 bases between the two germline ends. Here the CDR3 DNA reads TGTGCCAGCAAGGAGACGAGGGGAGGTCAGCCCCAGCATTTT. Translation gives CASKETRGGQPQHF.

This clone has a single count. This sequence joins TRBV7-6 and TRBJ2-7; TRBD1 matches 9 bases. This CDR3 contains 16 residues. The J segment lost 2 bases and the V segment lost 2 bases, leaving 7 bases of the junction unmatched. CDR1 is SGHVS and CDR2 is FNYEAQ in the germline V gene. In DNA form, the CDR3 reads TGTGCCAGCAGCTTACTTGGGGGGGACAGGGCCTACGAGCAGTACTTC. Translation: CASSLLGGDRAYEQYF.

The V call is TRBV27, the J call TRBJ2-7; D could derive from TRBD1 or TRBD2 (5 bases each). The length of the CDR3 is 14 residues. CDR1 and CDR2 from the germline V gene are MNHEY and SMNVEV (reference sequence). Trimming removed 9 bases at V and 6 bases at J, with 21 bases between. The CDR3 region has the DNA TGTGCCAGTAAGTCCGGGGCCAGCTGGTCCGAGCAGTACTTC. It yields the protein CASKSGASWSEQYF.